The source of this T cell receptor beta chain is a study of shared clonotypes between healthy human individuals. Naive CD8 cells were CD45RO-negative, positively selected for CCR7, excluding terminally differentiated effector memory CD45RA+ cells. Libraries were prepared by immunoSEQ multiplex PCR; TCRdb keeps only in-frame clonotypes and omits some of them. The sample records about 820,000 clones, 80% to 95% being singletons. The sequenced material came from naive CD8+ T cells sorted from blood. This receptor was identified in a man aged 25-40 years in good health.

The CDR3 nucleotides are TGTGCCAGCAGTGATGGGGGGACAGGGGAGGGCACTGAAGCTTTCTTT. It is translated as CASSDGGTGEGTEAFF. The gene calls are TRBV2 and TRBJ1-1; TRBD1 matches at 10 bases. V gave up 3 bases and J gave up 4 bases; unmatched junction bases: 8. Germline CDR1 SNHLY, CDR2 FYNNEI. The CDR3 is 16 residues long.